This T cell receptor beta chain is from a study of cytomegalovirus exposure and HLA in healthy donors. As for the study in general: In a later analysis, it was reported that the roughly 120 validation repertoires had been produced on the same platform as the 670 or so repertoires belonging to the first cohort. General study points: Specificity for CMV antigens was confirmed in vitro for three of the CMV-associated chains.

The donors were part of the validation cohort of 120 or so subjects. That cohort was separate from the first cohort, which comprised 500 to 700 subjects. This clone was detected once. Its antigen is undetermined. Libraries were prepared by immunoSEQ multiplex PCR; TCRdb keeps only in-frame clonotypes and omits some of them. The data show roughly 250,000 clones, with about 86% seen just once and about 3% held by the top ten. The sequence came from a young man in good health and CMV-seronegative. Sequences were obtained from PBMCs.

The CDR3 region has the DNA TGTGCCAGTAGGGTACTAGCGGGAGGCCCCCAGTACTTC. Translating gives CASRVLAGGPQYF. V gene TRBV19 combines with J gene TRBJ2-5, with TRBD2 matching over 12 bases. This CDR3 comprises 13 residues. Germline CDR1 and CDR2: LNHDA and SQIVND (reference sequence). Trimming took 6 bases from V and 9 from J; bases not matched to a gene: 5. The complete variable domain, with remaining parts taken from reference TRBV19 and TRBJ2-5, reads DGGITQSPKYLFRKEGQNVTLSCEQNLNHDAMYWYRQDPGQGLRLIYYSQIVNDFQKGDIAEGYSVSREKKESFPLTVTSAQKNPTAFYLCASRVLAGGPQYFGPGTRLLVL.